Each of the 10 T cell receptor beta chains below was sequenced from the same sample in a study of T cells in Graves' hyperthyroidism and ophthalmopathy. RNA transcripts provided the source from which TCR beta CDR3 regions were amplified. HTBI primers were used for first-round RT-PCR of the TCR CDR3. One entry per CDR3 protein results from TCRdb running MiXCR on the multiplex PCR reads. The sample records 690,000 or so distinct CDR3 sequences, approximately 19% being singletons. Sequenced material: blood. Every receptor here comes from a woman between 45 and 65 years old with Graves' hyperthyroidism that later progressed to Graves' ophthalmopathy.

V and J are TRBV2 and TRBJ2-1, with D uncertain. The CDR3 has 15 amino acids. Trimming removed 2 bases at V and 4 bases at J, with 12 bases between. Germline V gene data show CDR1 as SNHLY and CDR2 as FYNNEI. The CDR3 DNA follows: TGTGCCAGCAGTGAACAGACTGTTGGATACAATGAGCAGTTCTTC. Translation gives CASSEQTVGYNEQFF.

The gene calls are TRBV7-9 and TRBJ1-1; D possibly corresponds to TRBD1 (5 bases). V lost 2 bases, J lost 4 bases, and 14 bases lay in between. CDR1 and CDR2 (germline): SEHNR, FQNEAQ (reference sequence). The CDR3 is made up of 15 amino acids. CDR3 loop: CASSLRTGGITEAFF. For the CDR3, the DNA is TGTGCCAGCAGCTTACGGACGGGGGGAATCACTGAAGCTTTCTTT.

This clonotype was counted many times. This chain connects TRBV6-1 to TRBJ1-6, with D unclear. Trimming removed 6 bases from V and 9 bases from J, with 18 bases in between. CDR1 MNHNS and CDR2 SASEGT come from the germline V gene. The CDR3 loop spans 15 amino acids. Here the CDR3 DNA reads TGTGCCAGCAGCCAAGTATGGGGAGCTGGTTCACCCCTCCACTTT. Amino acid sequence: CASSQVWGAGSPLHF.

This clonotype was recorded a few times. This CDR3 is CASSPGTGWGTQYF. CDR3 nucleotide sequence: TGTGCCAGCAGCCCGGGGACAGGCTGGGGGACCCAGTACTTC. The rearrangement uses TRBV6-1 and TRBJ2-5; 8 nucleotides align to TRBD1. V lost 6 bases and J lost 7; bases outside the gene matches: 10. CDR1 and CDR2 (germline): MNHNS, SASEGT. This CDR3 has 14 residues.

The CDR3 DNA sequence: TGTGCCAGCAGTTTAGGGGAACTAGCGGGGGGGCTGGATACGCAGTATTTT. Translation: CASSLGELAGGLDTQYF. This rearrangement joins TRBV12-3 or TRBV12-4 to TRBJ2-3, with TRBD2 matching 13 bases. The trim removed 1 base at V and 6 bases at J, leaving 7 bases unmatched. The CDR3 loop spans 17 amino acids.

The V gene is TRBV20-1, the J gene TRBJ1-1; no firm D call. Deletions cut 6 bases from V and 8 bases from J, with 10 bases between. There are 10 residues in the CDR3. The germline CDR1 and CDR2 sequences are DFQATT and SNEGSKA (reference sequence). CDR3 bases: TGCAGTGCCACGCTCCCCGAAGCTTTCTTT. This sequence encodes CSATLPEAFF.

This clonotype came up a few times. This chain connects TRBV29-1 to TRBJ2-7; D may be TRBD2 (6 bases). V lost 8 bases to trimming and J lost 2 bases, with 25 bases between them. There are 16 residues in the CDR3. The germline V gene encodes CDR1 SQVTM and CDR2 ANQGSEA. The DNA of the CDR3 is TGCAGCCCCCACGGGACTCCGACACAAGAGACCTACGAGCAGTACTTC. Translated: CSPHGTPTQETYEQYF.

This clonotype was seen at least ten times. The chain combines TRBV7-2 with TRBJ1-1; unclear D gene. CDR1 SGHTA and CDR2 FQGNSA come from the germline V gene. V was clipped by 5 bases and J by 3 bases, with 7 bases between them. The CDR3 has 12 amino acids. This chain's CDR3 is CASSPTHTEAFF. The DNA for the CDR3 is TGTGCCAGCAGCCCCACCCACACTGAAGCTTTCTTT.

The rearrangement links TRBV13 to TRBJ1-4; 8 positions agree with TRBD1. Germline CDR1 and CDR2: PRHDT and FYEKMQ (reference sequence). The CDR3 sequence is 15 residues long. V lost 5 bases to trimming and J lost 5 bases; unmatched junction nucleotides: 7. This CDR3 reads CASSQGQGANEKLFF. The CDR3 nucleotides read TGTGCCAGCAGCCAGGGTCAGGGGGCGAATGAAAAACTGTTTTTT.

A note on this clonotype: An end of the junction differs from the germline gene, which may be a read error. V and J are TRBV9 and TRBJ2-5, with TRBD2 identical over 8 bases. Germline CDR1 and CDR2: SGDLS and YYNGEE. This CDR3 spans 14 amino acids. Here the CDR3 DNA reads TGTGGCAGCAGTTGGGGGACTAGTGAAGAGACCCAGTACTTC. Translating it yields CGSSWGTSEETQYF.